This TCR beta chain was retrieved from a study of metastatic and nonmetastatic thyroid tumors. Among the patients, none had received any treatment before thyroid surgery. Under the authors' procedure: The study's classifier, a distant-metastasis tool for papillary thyroid cancer, was built using CDR3 differences across clinicopathological groups. MiXCR was used by TCRdb to re-call the PCR reads. TCRdb's processing, not the study's, gives the V and J calls here. The data show about 40,000 clones, about a sixth seen once. Germline CDR1 MNHEY, CDR2 SMNVEV (reference sequence). V shed 6 bases and J 4 bases; nucleotides not matched to a gene: 9. The CDR3 sequence is 15 residues long. This clone was detected only a few times.

The gene calls are TRBV27 and TRBJ1-2, with TRBD1 matching 9 bases. The material sequenced was tumor tissue. The receptor was derived from a female donor with papillary thyroid cancer or a benign thyroid nodule (not recorded which). Some clones in this sample may be carry-over from other donors' samples. The CDR3 DNA follows: TGTGCCAGCAGCCCCGGACAGGGGTTTTTCTATGGCTACACCTTC. It specifies CASSPGQGFFYGYTF.